Listed below are T cell receptor beta chains from one sample, sequenced in a study of immune characterization of retroperitoneal liposarcoma. TCRdb processed the PCR reads anew with MiXCR; each CDR3 protein has one entry. The repertoire includes about 11,000 distinct CDR3 sequences, approximately 46% of them detected once, and about 10% sits in the top ten. The sequencing sample was made of tumor tissue. Receptors were obtained from a female donor with retroperitoneal liposarcoma. The CDR3 runs from the conserved cysteine through the conserved F or W. D genes are given only for firm matches. For some rows the clone size is stated as once, few or many, or as a class when expanded; others skip it.

d_call	v_call	clone_size	j_call	cdr3_nt	cdr3_aa
.	TRBV6-6	.	TRBJ2-4	TGTGCCAGCAGTTATAACCAAGAGTCCCAATACTTC	CASSYNQESQYF
TRBD2	TRBV6-5	.	TRBJ2-3	TGTGCCAGCAGGAGCGGGAGGGCCTTGGGTACGCAGTATTTT	CASRSGRALGTQYF
.	TRBV5-1	.	TRBJ2-1	TGCGCCAGCAGCTTGGGCCCCGCCAATGAGCAGTTCTTC	CASSLGPANEQFF
TRBD2	TRBV6-1	.	TRBJ2-1	TGTGCCAGCAGTCGCGGGGGGAGCTCCTACAATGAGCAGTTCTTC	CASSRGGSSYNEQFF
.	TRBV6-1	.	TRBJ2-7	TGTGCCAGCAGAAGAGGGGGGAGCTCCTACGAGCAGTACTTC	CASRRGGSSYEQYF
.	TRBV7-6	.	TRBJ2-5	TGTGCCAGCAGCCTCCTATGGAATGAGCAGTACTTC	CASSLLWNEQYF
.	TRBV6-1	.	TRBJ2-2	TGTGCCAGCACCTTACTATTGGAACCCGGGGAGCTGTTTTTT	CASTLLLEPGELFF
.	TRBV7-2	medium-sized	TRBJ1-4	TGTGCCAGCAGTCCCGGCGGGGGGGGTGAAAAACTGTTTTTT	CASSPGGGGEKLFF
TRBD1	TRBV6-5	.	TRBJ1-2	TGTGCCAGCACATTCCGGGGACAGGGGGCTCCTGGCTACACCTTC	CASTFRGQGAPGYTF
.	TRBV6-1	few	TRBJ2-1	TGTGCCAGCAGTGTCTTACGAATCGGGCTACGAGGCAATGAGCAGTTCTTC	CASSVLRIGLRGNEQFF
.	TRBV6-6	.	TRBJ2-2	TGTGCCAGCAGTTACCGACTAACCGGGGAGCTGTTTTTT	CASSYRLTGELFF
.	TRBV6-1	few	TRBJ2-1	TGTGCCAGCAGCTTAGCGCCGCCCTCCTACAATGAGCAGTTCTTC	CASSLAPPSYNEQFF
.	TRBV7-2	.	TRBJ2-5	TGTGCCAGCAGCCCTTTGTATGGGGCGTACAATGAGCAGTCTTTC	CASSPLYGAYNEQSF
TRBD2	TRBV6-1	few	TRBJ2-1	TGTGCCAGCAGTCGTCCTTCTAGCGGGAGGGCCGCTGAGCAGTTCTTC	CASSRPSSGRAAEQFF
.	TRBV6-1	medium-sized	TRBJ2-1	TGTGCCAGCAGTTCCCGTAGGGGGGAGGACTCCTACGAGCAGTTCTTC	CASSSRRGEDSYEQFF
TRBD1	TRBV12-3/TRBV12-4	many	TRBJ2-3	TGTGCCAGCAGTCTAGGACAGGGGGCAGGTGGCACAGATACGCAGTATTTT	CASSLGQGAGGTDTQYF
TRBD1	TRBV10-2	.	TRBJ2-6	TGCGCCAGCAGCCCCGCGCAGGGGGCTGGGGCCAACGTCCTGACTTTC	CASSPAQGAGANVLTF
TRBD1	TRBV6-1	few	TRBJ1-2	TGTGCCAGCTCTCAGGACGCCGGACAGGGGGCGAGAGGCTACACCTTC	CASSQDAGQGARGYTF
.	TRBV11-1	.	TRBJ2-3	TGTGCCAGCAGCCCTCGGGACATTTCCACAGATACGCAGTATTTT	CASSPRDISTDTQYF
TRBD2	TRBV6-5	few	TRBJ2-3	TGTGCCAGCAGTTACTCGACCGGGACTAGTACGCAGTATTTT	CASSYSTGTSTQYF
TRBD1	TRBV6-1	.	TRBJ2-1	TGTGCCAGCAGTTATGGGGGACAGACAAACATTCAGTTCTTC	CASSYGGQTNIQFF
.	TRBV11-3	.	TRBJ2-1	TGTGCCAGCAGCTCGTACGAAGGGGTCGAAGAGACCCAGTTCTTC	CASSSYEGVEETQFF
.	TRBV6-1	medium-sized	TRBJ2-6	TGTGCCAGCAGTTATTCCGCGGGTAGCTCTGGGGCCAACGTCCTGACTTTC	CASSYSAGSSGANVLTF
.	TRBV7-2	few	TRBJ1-5	TGTGCCAGCAGCTCGGATCGAAATCAGCCCCAGCATTTT	CASSSDRNQPQHF
.	TRBV6-1	.	TRBJ2-1	TGTGCCAGCAGTGAAGTGGTGGGCGGCTTTGAGCAGTTCTTC	CASSEVVGGFEQFF
TRBD1	TRBV6-1	.	TRBJ2-7	TGTGCCAGCAGTTATTCCGATGGACAGGGTAGTGAGCAGTACTTC	CASSYSDGQGSEQYF
.	TRBV11-3	few	TRBJ2-4	TGTGCCAGCAGCTTAGGAGTAGGCAATGAGCAGTACTTC	CASSLGVGNEQYF
TRBD2	TRBV6-2/TRBV6-3	.	TRBJ2-3	TGTGCCATAGCGGGGGTCCCCGTCACAGATACGCAGTATTTT	CAIAGVPVTDTQYF
.	TRBV6-1	medium-sized	TRBJ2-7	TGTGCCAGCAGTGACCTGCGCGAGCAGTACTTC	CASSDLREQYF
.	TRBV6-1	.	TRBJ2-1	TGTGCCAGCAGTGAAGCGGCAGCGGACATAGGGGTGAATGAGCAGTTCTTC	CASSEAAADIGVNEQFF
.	TRBV6-1	few	TRBJ2-1	TGTGCCAGCAGTGAATACGGGACCAACAATGAGCAGTTCTTC	CASSEYGTNNEQFF
.	TRBV7-8	.	TRBJ1-1	TGTGCCAGCAGCTTTGGGGGGCTCGAGACTGAAGCTTTCTTT	CASSFGGLETEAFF
.	TRBV7-2	medium-sized	TRBJ2-2	TGTGCCAGCAGCTTAGGCCGGACCGGGGAGCTGTTTTTT	CASSLGRTGELFF
TRBD2	TRBV10-2	few	TRBJ2-1	TGCGCCAGCAGTGAGATGGCGGGAGCCTACAATGAGCAGTTCTTC	CASSEMAGAYNEQFF
TRBD1	TRBV6-1	few	TRBJ2-7	TGTGCCAGCATCCAGACAGGGGGCAGGGACGAGCAGTACTTC	CASIQTGGRDEQYF
.	TRBV27	once	TRBJ1-2	TGTGCCAGCAGAAGGGACACGGCGGGAGGCTATGGCTACACCTTC	CASRRDTAGGYGYTF
.	TRBV7-8	few	TRBJ2-7	TGTGCCAGCAGCTTATCGGGACTCGCCTACGAGCAGTACTTC	CASSLSGLAYEQYF
TRBD1	TRBV10-1	few	TRBJ2-3	TGCGCCAGCAGTCGGACAGGGCCAGATACGCAGTATTTT	CASSRTGPDTQYF
.	TRBV11-2	few	TRBJ2-3	TGTGCCAGCAGTGAAGTGAACAGAAGTTGGGATACGCAGTATTTT	CASSEVNRSWDTQYF